The clone carrying this TCR beta chain occurred a few times. The antigen remains unidentified. This entry comes from a study of graft-versus-host responses after intestinal transplantation. On the study more broadly: All recipients got anti-thymocyte globulin induction, then tacrolimus and steroids for roughly three years.

Data came from immunoSEQ multiplex PCR; TCRdb stores just in-frame clones and leaves some out. The sample records 21,000 or so clones, around 94% being singletons. Study-level findings and limits: Ileal or blood samples showed some GvH clones first, and such clones were also found in recipient marrow.

Trimming removed 3 bases from V and 3 bases from J, with 12 bases in between. The CDR3 covers 14 residues. CDR1 and CDR2 (germline): SGHDT, YYEEEE. Source: PBMCs, taken approximately 260 days after intestinal transplant. This chain connects TRBV5-6 to TRBJ1-1, with a possible D match to TRBD1 (6 bases). The TCR comes from a human patient who received an intestinal transplant, so some T cells may come from the graft donor. CDR3 sequence (DNA): TGTGCCAGCAGCTGGATGTCAGGGGACACTGAAGCTTTCTTT. Translating gives CASSWMSGDTEAFF.